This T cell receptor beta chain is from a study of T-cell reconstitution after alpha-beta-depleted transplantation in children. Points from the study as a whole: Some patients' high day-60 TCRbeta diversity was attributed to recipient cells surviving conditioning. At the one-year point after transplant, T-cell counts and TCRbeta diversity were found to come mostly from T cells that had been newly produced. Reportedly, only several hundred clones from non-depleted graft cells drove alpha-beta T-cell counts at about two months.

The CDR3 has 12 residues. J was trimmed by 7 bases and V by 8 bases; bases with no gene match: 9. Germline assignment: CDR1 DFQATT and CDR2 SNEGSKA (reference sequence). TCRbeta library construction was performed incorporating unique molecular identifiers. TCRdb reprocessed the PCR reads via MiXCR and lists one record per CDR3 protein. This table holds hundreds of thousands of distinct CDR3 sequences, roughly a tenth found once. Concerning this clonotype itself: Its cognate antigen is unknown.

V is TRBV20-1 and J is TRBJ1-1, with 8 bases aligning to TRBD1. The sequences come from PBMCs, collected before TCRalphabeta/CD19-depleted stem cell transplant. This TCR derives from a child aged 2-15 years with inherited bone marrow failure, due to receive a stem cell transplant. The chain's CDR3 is CSSDRADREAFF. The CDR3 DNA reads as TGCAGTTCGGACAGGGCCGACCGTGAAGCTTTCTTT.